This T cell receptor beta chain was identified in a study of T cell responses to AZD1222 COVID-19 vaccine (dated by TCRdb to the early 2020s). For the wider study: A total of roughly 240 trial participants underwent TCR sequencing, of whom around 200 received two doses of AZD1222 and about 25 received two doses of the MenACWY control vaccine. Trial participants were enrolled by age into 18-55, 56-69 and 70-plus year subgroups, with approximately 150, 28 and 58 TCR-sequenced participants respectively. Study-level results and caveats: Only a handful of AZD1222 recipients were SARS-CoV-2 seropositive at baseline, limiting conclusions about previously exposed vaccinees. The whole spike protein was spanned by vaccine-associated CD4 TCRs, and dominant responses were seen in regions 160-218 and 743-854. Reportedly, close to half of the unique spike-specific TCRs recognized epitopes lying outside the regions that are mutated in the B.1.351 and B.1.1.7 variants. Because no day 14 peak-response samples were available, the repertoires could be characterized only after the peak T cell response. Participants were mostly white British and included more females than males, and it was suggested by the authors that clonal diversity may have been underestimated. The 56-69-year group was small, and its depth increase did not reach significance, likely because of low power. A significant rise in spike-specific TCR breadth and depth was observed after two AZD1222 doses relative to day 0 and relative to MenACWY recipients.

The time point label on this specimen signifies: about 28 days (+/-7) after the second vaccine dose. Because spike-specific TCR depth and breadth did not differ between the two schedules, AZD1222 recipients who got a second dose at roughly 4 weeks were pooled with those who got a second dose at roughly 12 weeks. Vaccinee samples came from UK trials COV001 and COV002, including a single-blind randomized controlled phase 2/3 trial of AZD1222 (ChAdOx1 nCoV-19) in healthy adults. Trial participant PBMC samples were collected at day 0 and day 28 after the second dose for TCRbeta chain sequencing. The CDR3 holds 13 amino acids from the cysteine to the phenylalanine. Solely the CDR3 DNA is kept, with 39 bases framed from the first base. The V and J ends are trimmed by 3 bases and 10 bases, leaving 14 bases between them. For CDR1 and CDR2, the germline V gene lists KGHDR and SFDVKD. About this clone: Its specific antigen is unknown. The record has no base qualities; no much larger clone is one base away.

The CDR3 regions of human TCRbeta chains were analyzed by immunosequencing. In the original analysis: TCRs in the repertoires were compared against a reference library of SARS-CoV-2-specific TCRs that had been generated with the MIRA antigen-specificity platform. Breadth was defined as the fraction of unique TCRs that were SARS-CoV-2-associated, and depth was defined as the fraction of total T cells that were SARS-CoV-2-associated. Using the MIRA data, every spike-specific TCR was mapped to the spike region that the TCR reacted to and assigned to either a CD4 or a CD8 class. Log10-transformed breadth and depth values were compared by one-way ANOVA with Sidak's multiple comparisons tests. Entries here come from immuneACCESS through TCRdb and include only in-frame sequences with V and J called. Some clones fail to appear in such tables; in the studies checked, an unresolved V gene covers under half of the shortfall, and the cause of the remainder is unknown. The V and J calls and clone size are taken from that table; D and trimming were inferred from the DNA. Present in this sample are about 180,000 clones, 85% to 95% of which were seen just once. 1.9% of the sample comes from the top ten.

This receptor was taken from an adult who received the AZD1222 COVID-19 vaccine. This specimen consisted of peripheral blood, obtained 28 days after the second AZD1222 dose. This chain is built from TRBV24-1 and TRBJ1-2; D gene: possibly TRBD1, on 5 matching bases. Here the CDR3 is given as CATSDPGAEVYTF. The base sequence is TGTGCCACCAGTGATCCCGGGGCTGAGGTCTACACCTTC.